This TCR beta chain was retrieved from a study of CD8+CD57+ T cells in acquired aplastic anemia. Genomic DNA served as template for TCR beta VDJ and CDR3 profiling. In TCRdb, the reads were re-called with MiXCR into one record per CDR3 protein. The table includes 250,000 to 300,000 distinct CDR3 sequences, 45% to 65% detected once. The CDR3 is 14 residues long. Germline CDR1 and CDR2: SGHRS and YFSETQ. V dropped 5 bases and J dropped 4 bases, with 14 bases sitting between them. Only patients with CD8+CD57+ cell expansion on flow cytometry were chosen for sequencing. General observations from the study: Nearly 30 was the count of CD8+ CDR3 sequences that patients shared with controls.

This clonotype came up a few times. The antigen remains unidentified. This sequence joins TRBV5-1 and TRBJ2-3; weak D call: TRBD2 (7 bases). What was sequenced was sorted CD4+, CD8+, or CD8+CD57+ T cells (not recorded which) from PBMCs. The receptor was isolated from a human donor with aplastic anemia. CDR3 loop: CASRGGGAADTQYF. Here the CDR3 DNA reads TGCGCCAGCAGAGGGGGGGGGGCTGCAGATACGCAGTATTTT.